What follows describes a single T cell receptor (beta chain). This clone was counted a few times. This receptor's antigen is unknown. Per-nucleotide qualities are absent, and no much larger clonotype sits a single base away. The sample originates from a study of cytomegalovirus exposure and HLA in healthy donors (dated by TCRdb to the late 2010s). At the level of the whole study: According to an earlier analysis of several hundred of the donors, 150 million to 200 million T cells yielded 95 million to 140 million unique TCR beta sequences and 276 Gb of sequence data. To decide whether each TCR beta V gene segment behaved as functional or pseudogenic, an earlier analysis of over 500 of the donors relied on high-throughput TCR beta sequencing. Donor age, sex, ethnicity and CMV serostatus were collected together with the repertoire data. Besides the first cohort of 550 to 750 subjects, a separate validation cohort made up of 90 to 150 different subjects was used. In a later genetic analysis, genome-wide SNP genotypes for about 65% of the roughly 700 donors were used, and that subset was treated as a discovery cohort. Class I and class II HLA loci were covered by the typing at four-digit resolution. The T cell repertoires of 550 to 850 subjects were profiled by immunosequencing and related to cytomegalovirus serostatus. The aim of the study was to test whether cataloging public T cell receptors could identify signatures of past pathogen exposure. Roughly five DR-DQ haplotypes were treated as single units for association and clustering because of strong linkage in the cohort. Typing coverage varied by locus: about 620-630 donors for A, B, C, DRB1 and DQB1; more than 500 for DQA1; around 610 for DPA1; approximately 450 for DPB1. Every discovery cohort repertoire had been produced on one sequencing platform. In the later analysis, no new phenotypic data were used to find candidate immune exposures; instead, reliance was placed on TCR beta sequences and their occurrence across donors. Roughly 300 gigabases of sequencing data and 70 million to 100 million unique TCR sequences made up an early release that covered about 640 HLA-typed donors. High-throughput TCR immunosequencing, statistical association of individual TCRs with disease status, and machine learning were combined to predict cytomegalovirus infection status. A later analysis re-examined previously published TCR beta repertoires from hundreds of donors and added high-resolution HLA genotyping to investigate patterns of TCR occurrence. Among around 400 genotyped donors of the cohort, an average of roughly 240,000 unique TCR beta nucleotide sequences were sequenced per donor, roughly 18% of them non-productive. Among the approximately 400 genotyped donors, under 90% belonged to the genetic ancestry cluster associated with self-reported Caucasian donors.

The library was produced with the immunoSEQ multiplex PCR assay. For the multiplex PCR, a mixture combining 60 forward primers for TCR Vbeta segments and 13 reverse primers for TCR Jbeta segments was used. The CDR3 region of rearranged TCR beta genes was amplified from genomic DNA with a multiplex PCR assay. On the Illumina HiSeq System, the amplified TCR beta libraries were sequenced as 87-base-pair reads. Per the source publication's procedure: In a later analysis, some 80 million unique TCR beta chains were counted across the roughly 670 repertoires, and roughly 11 million of these chains were shared by at least two donors. A nearest-neighbor algorithm error-corrected the raw reads and collapsed the reads into unique sequences, merging closely related sequences to remove PCR and sequencing errors. CDR3 sequences were aligned to IMGT reference sequences to assign V, D and J gene segments. For a sequence to be retained, a match of at least six nucleotides was required to both a V gene segment and a J gene segment. A rearrangement counted as productive if the CDR3 had no stop codons and remained in frame with V and J, and every other rearrangement counted as non-productive. Following IMGT convention, CDR3 was defined as the stretch from the second conserved V-encoded cysteine to the conserved J-encoded phenylalanine. The earlier analysis of about 620 of the donors excluded sequences that lacked an unambiguous match to a single V gene segment. In an earlier analysis of several hundred of the donors, V segments were called functional above 56.7% productive rearrangements and were called segregating when the between-donor standard deviation exceeded 5%. To diagnose cytomegalovirus status from the catalog of TCR beta chain sequences, a statistical classification framework was built. In a later analysis, TCR nucleotide sequences were compared against IMGT/GENE-DB human TR gene sequences so that V and J genes could be assigned. Using the TCRdist pipeline, a later analysis assigned CDR3 sequences along with most-parsimonious VDJ recombination scenarios. In a later analysis, each TCR beta chain was defined by its CDR3 amino acid sequence together with its V-gene family, and reads without a unique V-gene family were excluded. To address suspected cross-contamination and a sequencing artifact, a later analysis removed 450 to 700 highly shared, low-generation-probability nucleotide sequences. A later analysis calculated a clonal expansion index for each public chain from normalized within-repertoire ranks of inferred template counts. Generation probabilities in a later analysis came from a VDJ recombination model fitted to out-of-frame rearrangements, and those results were checked against IGoR. In a later analysis, TCR-TCR, TCR-HLA and TCR-CMV co-occurrence was scored with hypergeometric tests, and a repertoire-size bias correction was applied to TCR pairs. False discovery rates were estimated in a later analysis by permuting HLA or CMV assignments 20 times. In a later analysis, co-occurring TCRs were grouped using DBSCAN, and TCRdist sequence similarity was added for clustering within HLA-allele-positive subsets. Repertoires with fewer than 30,000 or more than 120,000 public chains, plus five repertoires with anomalous nucleotide sharing, were excluded from co-occurrence clustering. TCRdb carries this immuneACCESS record with in-frame sequences only. Its versions omit some clonotypes, under half of them owing to an unresolved V gene in the studies checked, with the rest unexplained. D and trimming were read from the DNA, whereas the V and J calls and clone size are those reported in that table. The sample has around 150,000 clones on record, roughly 78% of them singletons. The ten largest clones represent about 6.7% of the sample.

The cohort was made up of 500 to 800 healthy bone marrow donors. At the time of sampling, every cohort member was nominally healthy, though immune exposures that went unrecorded were likely present. The donor was CMV seropositive and was included in the group of about 290 seropositive cohort members. A peripheral blood sample was collected from each donor, and TCR beta sequencing was performed on peripheral blood mononuclear cells. The Qiagen DNeasy Blood Extraction Kit was used to extract genomic DNA from the blood cell samples. Overall study results and their limits: In both the original and validation cohorts, the classifier was reported to diagnose cytomegalovirus status with high specificity and sensitivity. Across donors, most TCR sequences were observed very rarely, whereas some public TCRs were present in many individuals. Compared with the approximately 600-donor mean, donors in an Asian-associated ancestry cluster had fewer N-insertions in productive TCRs, according to a later genetic analysis. It was suggested by the authors that the approach could potentially be generalized to other disease states and immunological phenotypes. The only immune exposure information available for the cohort was CMV serostatus. Broadly in line with IMGT annotations, most TCR beta V segments showed up in productive rearrangements about 90% or about 30% of the time in an earlier analysis of several hundred of the donors. Sequencing depth was assumed to be roughly uniform across donors in the presence/absence analyses, though that assumption may not hold. Several of the top co-occurrence clusters appeared to be linked to parvovirus B19, influenza, CMV and Epstein-Barr virus, according to a later analysis. When HLA alleles, especially DR and DQ, strongly co-occurred, TCR associations were difficult to assign to individual alleles. A group of highly shared sequence variants was considered likely to be a technical artifact of the sequencing pipeline. HLA typing was unavailable for some donors at each locus, so association tests used only the typed subset. In the study, 150 to 200 TCR beta chains were listed as associated with cytomegalovirus. A further reported finding was that TCR beta sequences accurately predicted the HLA-A and HLA-B alleles for most subjects in the first cohort. In a later analysis, the rate of TCR association differed among HLA loci, with DRB1 alleles having the most associated TCRs and HLA-C alleles having the fewest. V-gene and J-gene trimming of TCR beta chains was associated with a missense DCLRE1C variant in a later genetic analysis, and the association was replicated in an independent cohort. In a later analysis, HLA-associated TCR beta chains were found to be more clonally expanded and to have lower generation probabilities than equally common non-associated chains. Some IMGT-functional V segments, including TRBV6-2 and TRBV6-3, could not be told apart with the 87-base-pair reads, so those segments were excluded. A few of the identified cytomegalovirus-associated TCR beta chains were confirmed in vitro to be specific for cytomegalovirus antigens. Only TCR beta chains were sequenced in this cohort, and the absence of alpha or paired-chain data limited detectable features. Correlated functional status among segregating V segments might reflect linkage disequilibrium, but an unknown experimental factor could not be ruled out. Over 15 rarely observed V segments, including chromosome 9 orphons, were excluded from the earlier analysis of several hundred of the donors because counts were too low. According to a later analysis, most CMV-associated TCR beta chains appeared to be HLA-restricted, and the HLA associations seemed to be driven largely by CMV exposure. At a false discovery rate of 0.05, a later analysis linked 16,000 or so TCR beta sequences to specific HLA alleles.

V is pared back by 2 bases and J by 1 base, with 11 bases lying between the germline termini. Via the germline V gene, CDR1 is SNHLY and CDR2 FYNNEI. Including cysteine and phenylalanine, the CDR3 has 15 amino acids. Only the CDR3 part of the read is kept: 45 bases, read in frame from the first base. In this chain, TRBV2 is recombined with TRBJ1-1, with TRBD1 tentatively as D gene (5 bases match). The sequence came from a man aged 45-60 years in good health and CMV-seropositive. Source material: PBMCs. The DNA reads TGTGCCAGCAGTGAACTGGGGCAAAGGAACACTGAAGCTTTCTTT. It codes for CASSELGQRNTEAFF. The reference TRBV2 and TRBJ1-1 proteins fill in what lies around the CDR3, so the full variable domain reads EPEVTQTPSHQVTQMGQEVILRCVPISNHLYFYWYRQILGQKVEFLVSFYNNEISEKSEIFDDQFSVERPDGSNFTLKIRSTKLEDSAMYFCASSELGQRNTEAFFGQGTRLTVV.